The 10 T cell receptor beta chains in this list originate from one sample, sequenced in a study of T cells in Graves' hyperthyroidism and ophthalmopathy. Amplification of TCR beta CDR3 regions used RNA as the template. The primer set for the first-round RT-PCR of the TCR CDR3 was HTBI. TCRdb used MiXCR to reprocess the multiplex PCR reads, holding one entry per CDR3 protein. The sample has 560,000 or so distinct CDR3 sequences, about 20% seen once. The specimen sequenced was blood. These receptors all stem from a man in his forties with Graves' ophthalmopathy.

The chain has TRBV11-3 and TRBJ2-7, with 12 bases fitting TRBD2. The length of the CDR3 is 16 residues. Germline V gene data show CDR1 as SGHNT and CDR2 as YENEEA. The V and J ends lost 5 bases and 5 bases, in that order; junction bases with no gene match: 10. CDR3 coding DNA: TGTGCCAGCAGCCAAGGACTAGCGGGGAGACGGAACGAGCAGTACTTC. Encoded protein: CASSQGLAGRRNEQYF.

This clonotype showed up just a few times. The chain employs TRBV6-2 or TRBV6-3 and TRBJ1-5; 7 nucleotides agree with TRBD1. With V trimmed by 10 bases and J by 0 bases, 9 bases remained unmatched. CDR1 MNHEY and CDR2 SVGEGT come from the germline V gene. CDR3 length equals 15 residues. The DNA of the CDR3 is TGTGCCACCGATCCCGGGACAGTTAGCAATCAGCCCCAGCATTTT. Translating it yields CATDPGTVSNQPQHF.

This clonotype showed up just a few times. The genes are TRBV2 and TRBJ2-7; 7 bases align to TRBD2. Trimming cost V 4 bases and J 7 bases; bases outside gene matches: 19. CDR1 is SNHLY, CDR2 FYNNEI, per germline. The length of the CDR3 is 17 residues. The CDR3 sequence is CASSGFRRQALGGEQYF. CDR3 in DNA: TGTGCCAGCAGTGGATTCCGTAGGCAGGCCCTCGGGGGGGAGCAGTACTTC.

In this sample, this clonotype turned up a few times. The chain employs TRBV3-1 and TRBJ2-7; 7 bases fit TRBD2. Looked up from germline, CDR1 is LGHDT and CDR2 is YNNKEL (reference sequence). The trim removed 4 bases at V and 6 bases at J, leaving 15 bases unmatched. The CDR3 runs to 16 residues. CDR3 coding DNA: TGTGCCAGCAGCCGAAGACCCCGGGACTACCCCTCCGAGCAGTACTTC. It specifies CASSRRPRDYPSEQYF.

In this sample, this clonotype turned up many times. The chain employs TRBV7-2 and TRBJ2-1; no clear D. Trimming cost V 1 base and J 9 bases, with 10 bases left between them. The germline gives CDR1 SGHTA, CDR2 FQGNSA. The CDR3 has 13 amino acids. The CDR3 loop is CASSLGRGREQFF. The CDR3 DNA sequence: TGTGCCAGCAGCTTAGGTCGAGGACGTGAGCAGTTCTTC.

The table lists this clonotype with a few counts. Here the CDR3 reads CASSSNRGSGRISSYEQYF. The CDR3 coding sequence is TGTGCCAGCTCGTCTAACCGGGGAAGCGGGAGGATAAGTAGCTACGAGCAGTACTTC. The V call is TRBV2, the J call TRBJ2-7, with 9 positions matching TRBD2. The CDR3 totals 19 residues. The trim removed 8 bases at V and 3 bases at J, leaving 23 bases unmatched. Germline V CDR1 and CDR2: SNHLY, FYNNEI.

This sequence joins TRBV6-1 and TRBJ1-6; D is unclear. Trimming removed 6 bases at V and 6 bases at J, with 18 bases between. This CDR3 contains 16 residues. Germline values: CDR1 MNHNS, CDR2 SASEGT. The CDR3 nucleotides are TGTGCCAGCAGCCAAGATGAGCCCCGGGGTAATTCACCCCTCCACTTT. Its translation: CASSQDEPRGNSPLHF.

For this clonotype: This may arise from a read error, as a much more abundant clone is one base away. V and J are TRBV3-1 and TRBJ2-5; D not certain. The CDR3 sequence is 12 residues long. Germline assignment: CDR1 LGHDT and CDR2 YNNKEL (reference sequence). The CDR3 DNA sequence: TGTGCCAGCAGCCTACGCGTGGAGACCCTGTACTTC. This codes for CASSLRVETLYF.

The gene calls are TRBV19 and TRBJ2-5; TRBD1 agrees at 7 bases. Germline V gives CDR1 LNHDA, CDR2 SQIVND (reference sequence). The CDR3 runs to 13 residues. The V and J ends lost 8 bases and 2 bases, in that order; junction bases with no gene match: 5. As DNA, the CDR3 is TGTGCCAGTGCGAGGACAGGACAAGAGACCCAGTACTTC. It codes for CASARTGQETQYF. The full variable domain, rest sourced from reference TRBV19 and TRBJ2-5, is DGGITQSPKYLFRKEGQNVTLSCEQNLNHDAMYWYRQDPGQGLRLIYYSQIVNDFQKGDIAEGYSVSREKKESFPLTVTSAQKNPTAFYLCASARTGQETQYFGPGTRLLVL.

This clonotype was counted between two and nine times. The chain carries TRBV9 and TRBJ2-1; 13 positions match TRBD2. The V gene's germline CDR1 is SGDLS and CDR2 YYNGEE. This CDR3 has 16 amino acids. V was clipped by 4 bases and J by 4 bases; unmatched bases: 5. CDR3 loop: CASSTELAGGYNEQFF. DNA of the CDR3: TGTGCCAGCAGCACAGAACTAGCGGGAGGGTACAATGAGCAGTTCTTC.